A selection of T cell receptor beta chains follows, all from one sample in a study of spatial heterogeneity in lung cancer. MiXCR, run by TCRdb on the 5' RACE reads, gives a single entry per CDR3 protein. This repertoire shows approximately 1,700 distinct CDR3 sequences, around 5% found once; its top ten account for around 8%. Sequencing was performed on lung tumor tissue, taken at surgery. The source is a male donor with early-stage non-small cell lung cancer. Each CDR3 is given with its conserved first and last residue. A D gene is named only where the DNA matches it firmly. The size field is filled for only some rows; it gives once, few, many or a size class.

clone_size j_call v_call d_call cdr3_aa cdr3_nt
many TRBJ2-2 TRBV4-2 TRBD2 CASSQEGLAGVQGELFF TGTGCCAGCAGCCAAGAAGGGCTAGCGGGAGTACAAGGGGAGCTGTTTTTT
large TRBJ1-2 TRBV2 - CASTLDTNLRSNYGYTF TGTGCCAGCACCCTCGACACCAACTTGAGGTCTAACTATGGCTACACCTTC
medium-sized TRBJ2-2 TRBV7-7 TRBD2 CASSLLSGKNTGELFF TGTGCTAGCAGCCTCCTGAGCGGGAAGAACACCGGGGAGCTGTTTTTT
medium-sized TRBJ2-2 TRBV6-5 - CASSYSAATPGELFF TGTGCCAGCAGTTACTCTGCCGCCACCCCCGGGGAGCTGTTTTTT
medium-sized TRBJ2-7 TRBV28 TRBD2 CASSSSGTSGAYEQYF TGTGCCAGCAGTTCATCTGGGACTAGCGGAGCCTACGAGCAGTACTTC
medium-sized TRBJ2-5 TRBV12-3/TRBV12-4 - CASSLGSSIPTETQYF TGTGCCAGCAGTTTAGGGAGCTCGATCCCCACGGAGACCCAGTACTTC
few TRBJ2-5 TRBV29-1 TRBD1 CSVDRDRQETQYF TGCAGCGTAGACCGGGACAGACAAGAGACCCAGTACTTC
large TRBJ2-7 TRBV29-1 TRBD1 CSVDSQEATGSTYEQYF TGCAGCGTTGACTCCCAAGAGGCGACAGGGTCGACCTACGAGCAGTACTTC
large TRBJ1-1 TRBV28 TRBD1 CASSFGDRAAFF TGTGCCAGCAGTTTCGGTGACAGGGCGGCTTTCTTT
large TRBJ2-6 TRBV15 TRBD1 CATSRVDRGPSGANVLTF TGTGCCACCAGCAGAGTGGACAGGGGACCATCTGGGGCCAACGTCCTGACTTTC
medium-sized TRBJ1-2 TRBV7-9 - CASSLPGTAEVGGYTF TGTGCCAGCAGCCTTCCGGGGACGGCTGAGGTGGGCGGCTACACCTTC
- TRBJ2-2 TRBV18 - CASSPPETPNTGELFF TGTGCCAGCTCACCTCCTGAGACGCCGAACACCGGGGAGCTGTTTTTT
medium-sized TRBJ1-1 TRBV7-2 - CASSLTPTGRNTEAFF TGTGCCAGCAGCTTAACCCCCACGGGGAGGAACACTGAAGCTTTCTTT
medium-sized TRBJ1-5 TRBV19 - CASQGGVLREPQHF TGTGCCAGCCAGGGAGGGGTCCTTCGGGAGCCCCAGCATTTT
few TRBJ2-1 TRBV20-1 TRBD2 CSARGLAGPLGYNEQFF TGCAGTGCTAGAGGGCTAGCGGGACCACTAGGCTACAATGAGCAGTTCTTC
medium-sized TRBJ2-1 TRBV27 TRBD2 CASSPQGLAGGAEQFF TGTGCCAGCAGTCCCCAGGGACTAGCGGGAGGGGCTGAGCAGTTCTTC
large TRBJ1-1 TRBV12-3/TRBV12-4 - CASSLMGDTEAFF TGTGCCAGCAGTCTCATGGGGGACACTGAAGCTTTCTTT
few TRBJ2-3 TRBV18 - CASSPSIGTGGDTQYF TGTGCCAGCTCACCATCGATTGGAACTGGGGGAGATACGCAGTATTTT
medium-sized TRBJ2-7 TRBV11-2 - CASSLGGGSYEQYF TGTGCCAGCAGCTTAGGTGGGGGGAGCTACGAGCAGTACTTC
medium-sized TRBJ2-5 TRBV6-5 TRBD2 CASRPGLLQETQYF TGTGCCAGCAGACCGGGACTACTACAAGAGACCCAGTACTTC
medium-sized TRBJ2-1 TRBV25-1 TRBD2 CATGRGRPYNEQFF TGTGCTACAGGTCGCGGGAGACCCTACAATGAGCAGTTCTTC
few TRBJ2-1 TRBV19 - CASIPTGQDPYNEQFF TGTGCCAGTATTCCGACAGGCCAAGACCCCTACAATGAGCAGTTCTTC
medium-sized TRBJ2-2 TRBV27 TRBD1 CASSSGQANTGELFF TGTGCCAGCAGCTCCGGACAGGCGAACACCGGGGAGCTGTTTTTT
- TRBJ2-3 TRBV11-1 TRBD1 CASSKTGPSTDTQYF TGTGCCAGCAGCAAGACAGGGCCTAGCACAGATACGCAGTATTTT
medium-sized TRBJ2-3 TRBV2 - CASSESGQPEGYTDTQYF TGTGCCAGCAGTGAATCAGGTCAACCGGAGGGGTACACAGATACGCAGTATTTT
medium-sized TRBJ2-2 TRBV30 TRBD2 CAWKSGSIAGELFF TGTGCCTGGAAAAGCGGGAGCATTGCCGGGGAGCTGTTTTTT
medium-sized TRBJ2-1 TRBV5-1 TRBD2 CASSALGLALRQSYNEQFF TGCGCCAGCAGCGCGCTGGGACTAGCGCTCCGCCAGTCCTACAATGAGCAGTTCTTC
many TRBJ2-2 TRBV12-3/TRBV12-4 - CASSRISGNTGELFF TGTGCCAGCAGTCGCATTTCCGGGAACACCGGGGAGCTGTTTTTT
medium-sized TRBJ2-3 TRBV28 - CASSFGSTDTQYF TGTGCCAGCAGTTTCGGCAGCACAGATACGCAGTATTTT
medium-sized TRBJ2-1 TRBV6-2/TRBV6-3 TRBD1 CASSYTRGGTGLFF TGTGCCAGCAGTTACACCCGAGGCGGGACAGGGTTGTTCTTC
medium-sized TRBJ1-5 TRBV29-1 - CSVTEAGGQPQHF TGCAGCGTCACGGAGGCGGGAGGTCAGCCCCAGCATTTT
medium-sized TRBJ2-7 TRBV12-3/TRBV12-4 TRBD2 CASSLSSSGRGNEQYF TGTGCCAGCAGTTTATCCTCTAGCGGGAGGGGCAACGAGCAGTACTTC
few TRBJ2-1 TRBV20-1 - CSASLGPQFF TGCAGTGCTAGCCTCGGGCCCCAGTTCTTC
- TRBJ2-2 TRBV12-3/TRBV12-4 - CASIRDLNTGELFF TGTGCCAGCATTAGGGATCTAAACACCGGGGAGCTGTTTTTT
medium-sized TRBJ2-7 TRBV20-1 TRBD2 CSAREGTSGSGEQYF TGCAGTGCTAGAGAAGGGACTAGCGGGAGTGGCGAGCAGTACTTC
medium-sized TRBJ2-5 TRBV20-1 TRBD2 CSVGLAQQETQYF TGCAGTGTGGGACTAGCGCAACAAGAGACCCAGTACTTC
medium-sized TRBJ1-2 TRBV6-1 - CASRGGRAYGYTF TGTGCCAGCAGGGGGGGACGGGCCTATGGCTACACCTTC